These T cell receptor beta chains were read from a single sample in a study of shared clonotypes between healthy human individuals. The repertoire was sequenced with immunoSEQ multiplex PCR; TCRdb's copy has only in-frame clones and lacks some. The data show about 520,000 clones, 90% to 96% seen once. Sequenced sample: naive CD4+ T cells sorted from blood. The receptors here all came from a woman aged 25-40 years in good health. Each CDR3 is given with its conserved first and last residue. Each record gives: clone size, J gene, V gene, D gene, CDR3 protein, CDR3 DNA. The D gene is left open where the match is weak. A row's size may be missing; if present it is once, few, many or a size class.

>few|TRBJ2-3|TRBV6-6|-
CASSDSGDTQYF
TGTGCCAGCAGTGACTCGGGGGATACGCAGTATTTT
>-|TRBJ2-1|TRBV28|-
CASTAMISTPRDNEQFF
TGTGCCAGCACGGCGATGATCTCAACCCCAAGGGACAATGAGCAGTTCTTC
>once|TRBJ1-1|TRBV9|-
CASSVVSGLTEAFF
TGTGCCAGCAGCGTAGTGTCAGGGCTAACTGAAGCTTTCTTT
>-|TRBJ2-7|TRBV28|TRBD1
CASSPGTGRYEQYF
TGTGCCAGCAGTCCCGGGACAGGGAGGTACGAGCAGTACTTC
>-|TRBJ1-2|TRBV28|TRBD1
CAINDRARGYTF
TGTGCCATCAACGACAGGGCTAGGGGCTACACCTTC
>-|TRBJ2-2|TRBV7-2|TRBD2
CASSLPQLAGVNTGELFF
TGTGCCAGCAGCTTACCCCAACTAGCGGGAGTGAACACCGGGGAGCTGTTTTTT
>-|TRBJ2-7|TRBV27|-
CASTGNNEQYF
TGTGCCTCAACAGGGAACAACGAGCAGTACTTC
>-|TRBJ2-7|TRBV29-1|TRBD1
CSVVLEMTGFEQYF
TGCAGCGTTGTTTTGGAGATGACAGGGTTCGAGCAGTACTTC
>-|TRBJ2-2|TRBV9|TRBD2
CASRRLAAAGELFF
TGTGCCAGCAGGAGACTAGCAGCGGCCGGGGAGCTGTTTTTT
>-|TRBJ2-7|TRBV7-9|-
CASSPPGRRAYEQYF
TGTGCCAGCAGTCCCCCGGGCAGACGGGCTTACGAGCAGTACTTC
>few|TRBJ2-1|TRBV21-1|-
CASSKGRTSGSSRYNEQFF
TGTGCCAGCAGCAAAGGAAGGACTAGCGGGAGCTCTAGGTACAATGAGCAGTTCTTC
>-|TRBJ2-2|TRBV9|-
CASSLHLRGDTGELFF
TGTGCCAGCAGCCTACATCTTAGGGGGGACACCGGGGAGCTGTTTTTT
>-|TRBJ2-7|TRBV4-2|TRBD2
CASSQDWRAGGPGEQYF
TGTGCCAGCAGCCAAGATTGGAGGGCGGGAGGGCCGGGGGAGCAGTACTTC
>-|TRBJ1-4|TRBV30|-
CAWSDGGWGTNEKLFF
TGTGCCTGGAGTGATGGAGGCTGGGGAACTAATGAAAAACTGTTTTTT
>-|TRBJ2-1|TRBV7-9|-
CASSLEEGPAQFF
TGTGCCAGCAGCTTAGAGGAGGGTCCCGCGCAGTTCTTC
>-|TRBJ2-7|TRBV19|-
CASSIGGGHSYEQYF
TGTGCCAGTAGTATTGGTGGCGGACACTCCTACGAGCAGTACTTC
>-|TRBJ2-1|TRBV28|TRBD2
CASSPHSGRAVQNEQFF
TGTGCCAGCAGTCCCCATAGCGGGAGGGCTGTTCAGAATGAGCAGTTCTTC
>-|TRBJ2-7|TRBV6-6|-
CASRGGLEVPTYEQYF
TGTGCCAGCAGGGGGGGGCTGGAAGTACCCACCTACGAGCAGTACTTC
>few|TRBJ1-2|TRBV28|-
CASRLGATNYGYTF
TGTGCCAGCAGGTTGGGGGCTACGAACTATGGCTACACCTTC
>-|TRBJ1-1|TRBV18|-
CASSKPNTEAFF
TGTGCCAGCTCCAAACCGAACACTGAAGCTTTCTTT
>-|TRBJ2-7|TRBV5-5|TRBD2
CASSRQGLALTYEQYF
TGTGCCAGCAGCCGACAAGGACTAGCGTTGACCTACGAGCAGTACTTC
>-|TRBJ2-3|TRBV23-1|-
CASSLCRSGATDTQYF
TGCGCCAGCAGTCTTTGTAGGTCAGGGGCCACAGATACGCAGTATTTT
>-|TRBJ1-2|TRBV18|-
CASSQSTGIHGYTF
TGTGCCAGCTCGCAATCTACAGGGATCCATGGCTACACCTTC
>-|TRBJ2-1|TRBV5-1|-
CASSLVGSYNEQFF
TGCGCCAGCAGCTTGGTGGGATCTTACAATGAGCAGTTCTTC
>-|TRBJ2-3|TRBV23-1|-
CASSHASTSGGWGDTQYF
TGCGCCAGCAGTCACGCAAGCACTTCAGGAGGCTGGGGAGATACGCAGTATTTT
>-|TRBJ1-4|TRBV5-1|-
CASSLDTLGSEKLFF
TGCGCCAGCAGCTTGGATACGCTGGGTAGTGAAAAACTGTTTTTT